The clone carrying this T cell receptor beta chain was counted ten times or more. Antigen specificity is unknown. Using genomic DNA as the template, TCR beta VDJ and CDR3 profiling was carried out. TCRdb redid the calling of the reads with MiXCR, one entry per CDR3 protein. In the table there are 180,000 or so distinct CDR3 sequences, 48% of which are singletons. This entry is derived from a study of CD8+CD57+ T cells in acquired aplastic anemia. Study summary: Each DNA sample taken from sorted CD4+ and CD8+ cells came to approximately 3.2 ug on average.

This CDR3 contains 13 residues. Germline CDR1 SQVTM, CDR2 ANQGSEA. The ends were cut back, 8 bases at V and 0 bases at J, with 11 bases in the middle. General study results and limits: It was found that twenty-nine CD8+ CDR3 sequences were shared between patients and controls.

Patients selected for sequencing had displayed CD8+CD57+ cell expansion by flow cytometry. Blood was sampled before the patients had received any therapy. The sample comprised sorted CD4+, CD8+, or CD8+CD57+ T cells (not recorded which) from PBMCs. The chain combines TRBV29-1 with TRBJ1-3; tentatively, D is TRBD1 (5 bases). This TCR was sampled from a human donor with aplastic anemia. Here the CDR3 DNA reads TGCAGCACAGCAGGGATCTCTGGAAACACCATATATTTT. Protein product: CSTAGISGNTIYF.